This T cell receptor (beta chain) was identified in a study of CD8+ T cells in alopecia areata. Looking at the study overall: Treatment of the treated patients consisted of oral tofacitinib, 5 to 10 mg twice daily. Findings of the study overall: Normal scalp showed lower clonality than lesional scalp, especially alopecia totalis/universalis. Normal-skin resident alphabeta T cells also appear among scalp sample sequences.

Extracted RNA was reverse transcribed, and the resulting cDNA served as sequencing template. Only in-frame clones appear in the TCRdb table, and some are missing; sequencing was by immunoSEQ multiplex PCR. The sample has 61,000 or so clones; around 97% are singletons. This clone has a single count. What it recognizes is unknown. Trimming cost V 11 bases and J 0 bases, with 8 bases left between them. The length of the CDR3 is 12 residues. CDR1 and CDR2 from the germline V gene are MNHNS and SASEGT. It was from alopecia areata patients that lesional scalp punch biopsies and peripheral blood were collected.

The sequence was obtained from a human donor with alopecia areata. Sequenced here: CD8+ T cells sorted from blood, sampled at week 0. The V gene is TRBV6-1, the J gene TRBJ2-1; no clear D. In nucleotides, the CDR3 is TGTGCCGCAGGTATCTCCTACAATGAGCAGTTCTTC. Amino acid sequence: CAAGISYNEQFF.